A single sample gave rise to the 2 T cell receptor beta chains below, sequenced in a study of OX40 agonist ivuxolimab in advanced cancers. Sequencing used immunoSEQ multiplex PCR; TCRdb keeps in-frame clones, though not all of them. The sample comprises some 120,000 clones, roughly 90% of which are singletons, and under 0.95% rests with the top ten. The specimen comprised CD4+ or CD8+ T cells sorted from blood, sampled in a trial of the OX40 agonist ivuxolimab. The receptors here all came from an adult with an advanced solid tumor such as melanoma, head and neck, liver or kidney cancer.

The V and J genes are TRBV10-3 and TRBJ2-1; 8 bases fit TRBD2. The CDR3 length is 18 residues. Unmatched junction bases numbered 12, after V lost 5 bases and J lost 0 bases. The germline V gene encodes CDR1 ENHRY and CDR2 SYGVKD. Written as DNA, the CDR3 is TGTGCCATCAGTCTGACTAGCGCCATAACGAGCTCCTACAATGAGCAGTTCTTC. This codes for CAISLTSAITSSYNEQFF.

The chain employs TRBV15 and TRBJ1-1; unclear D gene. V lost 1 base and J 7 bases, leaving 10 bases between the germline ends. Germline assignment: CDR1 LNHNV and CDR2 YYDKDF (reference sequence). The CDR3 spans 13 residues. CDR3 DNA: TGTGCCACCAGCAGAGTTGGGGTAGTTGAAGCTTTCTTT. Residues: CATSRVGVVEAFF.